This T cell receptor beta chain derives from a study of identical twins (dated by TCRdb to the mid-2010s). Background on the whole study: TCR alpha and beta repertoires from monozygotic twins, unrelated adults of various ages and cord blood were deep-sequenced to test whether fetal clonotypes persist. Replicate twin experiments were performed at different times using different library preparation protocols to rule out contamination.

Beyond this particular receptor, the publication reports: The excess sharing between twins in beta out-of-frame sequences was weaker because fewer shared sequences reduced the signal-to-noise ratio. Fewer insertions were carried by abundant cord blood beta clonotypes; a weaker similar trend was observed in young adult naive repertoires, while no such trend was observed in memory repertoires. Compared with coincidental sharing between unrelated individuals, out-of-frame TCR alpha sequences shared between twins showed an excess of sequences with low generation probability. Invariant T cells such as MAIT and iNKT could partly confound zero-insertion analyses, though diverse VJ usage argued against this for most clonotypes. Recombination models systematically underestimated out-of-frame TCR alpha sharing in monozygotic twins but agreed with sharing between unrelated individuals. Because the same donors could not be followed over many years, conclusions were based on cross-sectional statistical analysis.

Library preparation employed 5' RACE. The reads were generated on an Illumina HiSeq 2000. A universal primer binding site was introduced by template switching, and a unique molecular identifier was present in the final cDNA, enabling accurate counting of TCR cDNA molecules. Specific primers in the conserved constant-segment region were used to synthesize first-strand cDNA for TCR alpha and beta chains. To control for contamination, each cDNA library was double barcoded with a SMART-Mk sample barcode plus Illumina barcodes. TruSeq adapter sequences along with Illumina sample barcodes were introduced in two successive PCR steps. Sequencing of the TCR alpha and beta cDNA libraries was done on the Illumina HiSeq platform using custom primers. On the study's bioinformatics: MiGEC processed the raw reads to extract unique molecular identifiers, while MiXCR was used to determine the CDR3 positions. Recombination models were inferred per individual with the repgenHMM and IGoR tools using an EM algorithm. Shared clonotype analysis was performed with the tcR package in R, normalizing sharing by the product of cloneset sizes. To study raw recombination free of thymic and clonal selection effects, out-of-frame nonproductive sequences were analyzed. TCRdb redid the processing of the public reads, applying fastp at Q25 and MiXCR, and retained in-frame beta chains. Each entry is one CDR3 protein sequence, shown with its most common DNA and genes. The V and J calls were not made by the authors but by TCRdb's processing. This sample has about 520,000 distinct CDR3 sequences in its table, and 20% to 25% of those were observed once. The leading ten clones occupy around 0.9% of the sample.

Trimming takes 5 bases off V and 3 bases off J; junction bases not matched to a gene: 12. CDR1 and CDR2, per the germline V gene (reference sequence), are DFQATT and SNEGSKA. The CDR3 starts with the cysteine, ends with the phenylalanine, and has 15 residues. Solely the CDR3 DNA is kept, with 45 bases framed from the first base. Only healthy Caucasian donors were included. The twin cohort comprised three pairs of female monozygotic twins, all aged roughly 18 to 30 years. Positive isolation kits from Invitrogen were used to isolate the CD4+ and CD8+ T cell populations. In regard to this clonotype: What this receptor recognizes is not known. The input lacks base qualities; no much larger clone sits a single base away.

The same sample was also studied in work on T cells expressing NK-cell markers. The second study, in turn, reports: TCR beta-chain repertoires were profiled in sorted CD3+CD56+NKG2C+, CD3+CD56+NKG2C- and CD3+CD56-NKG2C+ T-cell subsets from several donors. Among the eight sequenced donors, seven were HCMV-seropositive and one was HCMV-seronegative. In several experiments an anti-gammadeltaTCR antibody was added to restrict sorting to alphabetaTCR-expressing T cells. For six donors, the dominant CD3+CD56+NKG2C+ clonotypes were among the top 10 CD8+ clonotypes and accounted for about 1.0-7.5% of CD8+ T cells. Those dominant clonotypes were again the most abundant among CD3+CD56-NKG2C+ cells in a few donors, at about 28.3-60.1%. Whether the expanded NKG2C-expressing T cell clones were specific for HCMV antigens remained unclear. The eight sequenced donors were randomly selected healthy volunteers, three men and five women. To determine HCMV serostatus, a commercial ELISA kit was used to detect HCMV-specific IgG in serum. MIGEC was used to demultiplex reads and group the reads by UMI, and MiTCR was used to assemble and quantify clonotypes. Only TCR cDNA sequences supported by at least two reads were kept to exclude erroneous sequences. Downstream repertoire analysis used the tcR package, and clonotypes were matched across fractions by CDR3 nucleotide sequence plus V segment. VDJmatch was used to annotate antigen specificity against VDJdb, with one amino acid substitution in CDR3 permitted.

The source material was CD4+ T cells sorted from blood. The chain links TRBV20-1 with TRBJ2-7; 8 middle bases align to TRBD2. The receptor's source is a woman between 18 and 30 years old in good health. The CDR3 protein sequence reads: CSAPVAGGPDYEQYF. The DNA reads TGCAGTGCTCCGGTGGCGGGAGGCCCCGACTACGAGCAGTACTTC.